A selection of T cell receptor beta chains follows, all from one sample in a study of metastatic and nonmetastatic thyroid tumors. Using MiXCR, TCRdb re-called clones from the PCR reads. The sample includes around 25,000 clones, under 15% of them seen just once. Specimen: blood. The receptors shown here come from a female donor with papillary thyroid cancer or a benign thyroid nodule (not recorded which). Some clones in this sample may be carry-over from other donors' samples. The CDR3 runs from the conserved cysteine through the conserved F or W. D genes are given only for firm matches. Expanded clones get a size class; other rows say once, few or many, or leave the size out.

D gene	V gene	clone size	J gene	CDR3 DNA	CDR3 protein
TRBD2	TRBV3-1	NA	TRBJ2-3	TGTGCCAGCAACACGGGAGGGTATAACGCAGATACGCAGTATTTT	CASNTGGYNADTQYF
TRBD1	TRBV6-1	few	TRBJ2-7	TGTGCCAGCAGTCGAGGACAGGGGGTAGGCTACGAGCAGTACTTC	CASSRGQGVGYEQYF
NA	TRBV3-1	many	TRBJ2-3	TGTGCCAGCACCCTGGCGGCGGGCCGCGCAGATACGCAGTATTTT	CASTLAAGRADTQYF
NA	TRBV12-3/TRBV12-4	many	TRBJ1-1	TGTGCCAGCCACAAAGGGGCGGACACTGAAGCTTTCTTT	CASHKGADTEAFF
NA	TRBV14	many	TRBJ2-1	TGTGCCAGCAGCCAAGGGAACTACAATGAGCAGTTCTTC	CASSQGNYNEQFF
NA	TRBV9	many	TRBJ2-1	TGTGCCAGCAGCCTCCAACCCCGACAGGCGAACAATGAGCAGTTCTTC	CASSLQPRQANNEQFF
TRBD2	TRBV18	few	TRBJ2-1	TGTGCCAGCTCACCGGGGACTAGAAACGATGAGCAGTTCTTC	CASSPGTRNDEQFF
NA	TRBV20-1	NA	TRBJ1-1	TGCAGCGCTAGAGAGGGCGGGGTCCACACTGAATCTTTCTTT	CSAREGGVHTESFF
NA	TRBV27	many	TRBJ2-7	TGTGCCAGCAGGTCATCAACGGGGGGCCCCCCCTTTCGGGAGCAGTACTTC	CASRSSTGGPPFREQYF
NA	TRBV7-9	many	TRBJ2-7	TGTGCCAGCTCCCCCCCGGGCAGGGGCCACGAGCAGTACTTC	CASSPPGRGHEQYF
TRBD2	TRBV20-1	NA	TRBJ2-7	TGCAGTGCTAGGACTAGCGGGGGATTCTACGAGCAGTACTTC	CSARTSGGFYEQYF
NA	TRBV7-2	medium-sized	TRBJ2-7	TGTGCCAGCAGCTTAGGTGGCGGGGGCACTTCCTACGAGCAGTACTTC	CASSLGGGGTSYEQYF
NA	TRBV11-2	many	TRBJ2-5	TGTGCCAGCAGCTTAGGGCGAATGGAGACCCAGTACTTC	CASSLGRMETQYF
NA	TRBV28	NA	TRBJ2-7	TGTGCCAGCAGTACTTTGGTCGAGCAGTACTTC	CASSTLVEQYF
TRBD1	TRBV6-1	few	TRBJ1-2	TGTGCCAGCAGAATACAGGGGGTCCCCCATGGCTACACCTTC	CASRIQGVPHGYTF
NA	TRBV6-1	many	TRBJ1-5	TGTGCCAGCAGTCCCCGACAAGAGAGTCAGCCCCAGCATTTT	CASSPRQESQPQHF
NA	TRBV6-1	few	TRBJ2-3	TGTGCCAGCGCACGGGAGATTAAAAATACGCAGTATTTT	CASAREIKNTQYF
NA	TRBV2	medium-sized	TRBJ2-7	TGTGCCAGCAGTCGGACTGCCTACGAGCAGTACTTC	CASSRTAYEQYF